The next 14 T cell receptor beta chains were all read from a single sample in a study of neurological immune-mediated disorders. Each CDR3 protein is one row after TCRdb ran MiXCR on the 5' RACE reads. The sample records about 59,000 distinct CDR3 sequences, around 3.5% being singletons. The sample taken for sequencing was PBMCs. These receptors all come from a woman aged 25 to 45 with multiple sclerosis.

This clonotype was counted many times. The chain uses TRBV5-1 and TRBJ1-4, with D possibly being TRBD1 (6 bases). Looked up from germline, CDR1 is SGHRS and CDR2 is YFSETQ. V gave up 5 bases and J gave up 6 bases, with 14 bases separating them. The CDR3 is 14 amino acids. The CDR3 protein is CASRQQGMDEKLFF. DNA of the CDR3: TGCGCCAGCAGACAGCAGGGGATGGATGAAAAACTGTTTTTT.

This clonotype has ten or more counts. The chain recombines TRBV6-5 with TRBJ2-3; 12 positions agree with TRBD1. CDR1 MNHEY and CDR2 SVGAGI come from the germline V gene. This CDR3 has 17 amino acids. The V and J ends lost 0 bases and 2 bases, in that order; junction bases with no gene match: 3. DNA for the CDR3: TGTGCCAGCAGTTACTCGGGACAGGGGGCGGACACAGATACGCAGTATTTT. Residues: CASSYSGQGADTDTQYF.

The sample holds many counts of this clonotype. The chain employs TRBV12-5 and TRBJ2-2, with D possibly TRBD2 on 5 matching bases. In germline, CDR1 is LGHNT, CDR2 FRNRAP. There are 14 residues in the CDR3. V was cut by 8 bases and J by 7 bases, with 17 bases left in between. The DNA for the CDR3 is TGTGCTAGTCGGAGGCCTGTCTCGGGCGGGGAGCTGTTTTTT. Translating gives CASRRPVSGGELFF.

The rearrangement links TRBV20-1 to TRBJ2-7; TRBD2 matches 9 bases. This CDR3 contains 16 residues. Losses at the gene ends were 3 bases for V and 2 bases for J; bases not matched to a gene: 11. Looked up from germline, CDR1 is DFQATT and CDR2 is SNEGSKA (reference sequence). The CDR3 is CSASWLAGPFAYEQYF. The CDR3 nucleotides are TGCAGTGCTAGTTGGCTAGCGGGACCCTTTGCCTACGAGCAGTACTTC.

This clonotype was detected ten times or more. The CDR3 coding sequence is TGCGCCAGCAGCTTAGGGTACGGAAACGAACAGCCCCAGCATTTT. Encoded protein: CASSLGYGNEQPQHF. V is TRBV5-1 and J is TRBJ1-5; no reliable D call. Germline V lookup: CDR1 SGHRS, CDR2 YFSETQ. This CDR3 contains 15 residues. V was cut by 2 bases and J by 7 bases, with 16 bases left in between.

This clonotype was detected many times. The chain links TRBV20-1 to TRBJ2-3; D gene ambiguous. Trimming left V 4 bases short and J 2 bases short, with 19 bases between. Germline values: CDR1 DFQATT, CDR2 SNEGSKA (reference sequence). The CDR3 contains 16 residues. The CDR3 DNA reads TGCAGTGCTAACGGGCGCTCGCGCGTGGCCACAGATACGCAGTATTTT. Translation gives CSANGRSRVATDTQYF.

In this sample, this clonotype turned up many times. CDR3 loop: CASSIRLAANTDTQYF. DNA of the CDR3: TGTGCCAGCAGCATCCGACTAGCGGCCAACACAGATACGCAGTATTTT. The V call is TRBV5-5, the J call TRBJ2-3; TRBD2 matches at 9 bases. Germline V gives CDR1 SGHKS, CDR2 YYEKEE (reference sequence). This CDR3 spans 16 amino acids. J gave up 2 bases and V 4 bases, and 8 bases lay outside the gene matches.

Concerning this clonotype itself: This may be a read error: a much more frequent sequence differs by one nucleotide. J is TRBJ2-1 and V is TRBV4-3; a possible D gene is TRBD2 (5 bases). The CDR3 has 15 amino acids. Per germline, CDR1 LGHNA and CDR2 YSLEER. V was trimmed by 1 base and J by 3 bases, leaving 10 bases between them. The CDR3 DNA follows: TGCGCCAGCAGCCAAGGCACTAGAGGCTACAATGAGCAGTTCTTC. Amino acids: CASSQGTRGYNEQFF.

This clonotype was seen at least ten times. A read error may produce the germline difference seen at one junction end. The gene calls are TRBV4-1 and TRBJ1-6; D call uncertain. This CDR3 is built from 14 residues. Per germline, CDR1 MGHRA and CDR2 YSYEKL. CDR3 loop: CASSQEGGLRPLNF. The CDR3 DNA follows: TGCGCCAGCAGCCAAGAAGGTGGATTGAGACCCCTCAACTTT.

This clonotype was picked up many times. The V and J genes are TRBV20-1 and TRBJ2-5; 9 bases are shared with TRBD1. There are 13 residues in the CDR3. The germline V gene has CDR1 DFQATT and CDR2 SNEGSKA (reference sequence). Germline trimming cut 4 bases from V and 7 bases from J; bases unmatched to any gene: 7. Here the CDR3 reads CSATGTGRGTQYF. The CDR3 coding sequence is TGCAGTGCTACAGGGACAGGGAGGGGGACCCAGTACTTC.

This clonotype was recorded at least ten times. The chain couples TRBV25-1 to TRBJ2-5; TRBD2 might be the D (6 bases). This CDR3 is built from 14 residues. V lost 4 bases, J lost 2 bases, and 11 bases lay in between. CDR1 MGHDK and CDR2 SYGVNS come from the germline V gene. The CDR3 region is CASSGGTQQETQYF. CDR3 DNA sequence: TGTGCCAGCAGTGGCGGGACCCAGCAAGAGACCCAGTACTTC.

The sample holds many counts of this clonotype. The chain couples TRBV7-9 to TRBJ2-1; D perhaps matches TRBD2 (5 bases). Germline-derived CDR1 and CDR2 are SEHNR and FQNEAQ (reference sequence). The CDR3 runs 13 residues. The V gene lost 4 bases and the J gene lost 7 bases, with 11 bases spanning the gap. CDR3 loop: CASSSSGGNEQFF. The CDR3 DNA is TGTGCCAGCAGCTCCAGCGGTGGAAATGAGCAGTTCTTC.

This clonotype showed up many times. The chain joins TRBV10-2 to TRBJ2-1; D gene unclear. CDR1 and CDR2 (germline): WSHSY, SAAADI. Trimming took 9 bases from V and 13 from J, leaving 16 bases between them. The CDR3 has 11 residues. The DNA of the CDR3 is TGCGCCAGTCAATACTACCCAAAACAGTTCTTC. It yields the protein CASQYYPKQFF.

The sample holds many counts of this clonotype. The genes are TRBV20-1 and TRBJ2-5; no definite D call. The length of the CDR3 is 11 residues. V lost 3 bases, J lost 6 bases, and 8 bases lay in between. The germline CDR1 and CDR2 sequences are DFQATT and SNEGSKA (reference sequence). The CDR3 DNA sequence: TGCAGTGCTAGGTCTGAGCAGACCCAGTACTTC. Its protein product is CSARSEQTQYF.